The text below deals with one T cell receptor beta chain. The sample originates from a study of shared clonotypes between healthy human individuals. Clones were sequenced by immunoSEQ multiplex PCR, and TCRdb holds only the in-frame ones, with some missing. The sample has approximately 1,500,000 clones; roughly 96% are singletons. The CDR3 spans 21 residues. Deletions cut 0 bases from V and 1 base from J, with 25 bases between. The germline V gene encodes CDR1 WSHSY and CDR2 SAAADI. The chain links TRBV10-2 to TRBJ1-5, with D maybe TRBD1 (5 bases). Material: naive CD4+ T cells sorted from blood. Subset given: CD45RA+ positively selected. The TCR originated in a man between 25 and 39 years old in good health. The CDR3 protein is CASSESRIGTKLGVSNQPQHF. Here the CDR3 DNA reads TGCGCCAGCAGTGAGTCGAGGATAGGGACTAAATTAGGAGTAAGCAATCAGCCCCAGCATTTT.